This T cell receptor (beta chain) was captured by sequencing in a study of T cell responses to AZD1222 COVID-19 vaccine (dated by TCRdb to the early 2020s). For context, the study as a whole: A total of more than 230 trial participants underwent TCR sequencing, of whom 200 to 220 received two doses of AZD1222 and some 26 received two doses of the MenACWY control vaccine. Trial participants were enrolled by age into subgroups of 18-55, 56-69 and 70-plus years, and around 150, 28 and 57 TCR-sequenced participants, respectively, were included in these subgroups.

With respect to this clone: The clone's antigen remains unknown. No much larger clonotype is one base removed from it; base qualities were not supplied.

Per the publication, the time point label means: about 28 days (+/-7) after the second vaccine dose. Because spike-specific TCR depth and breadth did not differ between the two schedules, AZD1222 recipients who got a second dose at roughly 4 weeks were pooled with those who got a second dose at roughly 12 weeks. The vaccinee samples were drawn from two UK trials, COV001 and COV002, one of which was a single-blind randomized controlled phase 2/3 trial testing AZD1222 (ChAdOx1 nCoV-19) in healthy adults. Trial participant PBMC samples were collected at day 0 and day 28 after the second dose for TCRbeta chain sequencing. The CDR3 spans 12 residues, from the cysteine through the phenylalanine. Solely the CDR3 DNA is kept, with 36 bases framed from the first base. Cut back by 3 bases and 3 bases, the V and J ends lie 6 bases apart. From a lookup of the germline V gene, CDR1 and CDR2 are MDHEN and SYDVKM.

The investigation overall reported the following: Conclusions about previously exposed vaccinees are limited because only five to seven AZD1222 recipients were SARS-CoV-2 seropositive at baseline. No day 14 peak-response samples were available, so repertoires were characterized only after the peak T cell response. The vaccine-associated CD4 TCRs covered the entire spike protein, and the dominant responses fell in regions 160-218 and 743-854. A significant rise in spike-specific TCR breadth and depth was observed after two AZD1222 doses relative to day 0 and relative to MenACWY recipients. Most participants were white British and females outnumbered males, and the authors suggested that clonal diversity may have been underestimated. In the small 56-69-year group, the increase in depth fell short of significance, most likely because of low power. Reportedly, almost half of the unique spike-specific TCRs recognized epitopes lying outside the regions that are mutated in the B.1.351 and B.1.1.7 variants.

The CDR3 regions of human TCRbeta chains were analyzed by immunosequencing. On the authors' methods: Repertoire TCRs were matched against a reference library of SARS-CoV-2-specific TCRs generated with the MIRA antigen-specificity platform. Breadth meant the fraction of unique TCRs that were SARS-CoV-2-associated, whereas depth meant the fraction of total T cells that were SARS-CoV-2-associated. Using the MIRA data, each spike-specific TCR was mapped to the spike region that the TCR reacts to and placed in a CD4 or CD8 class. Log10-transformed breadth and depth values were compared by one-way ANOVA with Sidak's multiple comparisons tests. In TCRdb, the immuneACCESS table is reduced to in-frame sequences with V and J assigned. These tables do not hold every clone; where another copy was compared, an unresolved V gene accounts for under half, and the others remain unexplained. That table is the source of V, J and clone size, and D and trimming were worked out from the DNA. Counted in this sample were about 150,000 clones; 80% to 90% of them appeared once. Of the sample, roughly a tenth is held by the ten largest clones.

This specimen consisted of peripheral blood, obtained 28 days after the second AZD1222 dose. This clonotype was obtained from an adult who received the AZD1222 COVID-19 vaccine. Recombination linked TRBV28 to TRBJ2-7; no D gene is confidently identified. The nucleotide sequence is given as TGTGCCAGCAGTTTGAGCTTCTACGAGCAGTACTTC. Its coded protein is CASSLSFYEQYF.